Many counts were recorded for the clone carrying this TCR beta chain. Its antigen remains unidentified. With the read ending 3 residues before the CDR3 end, the germline J gene is used to fill in that end. These data come from a study of T cell clonality in common variable immunodeficiency. Study-level points and caveats: Compared with controls, CVID subjects had fewer shared TCRbeta clones. T cell subpopulation sequencing would be needed to explain CVID clonality.

Trimming shortened V by 6 bases and J by 5 bases, and 17 bases separated the two germline ends. CDR1 and CDR2 (germline): SNHLY, FYNNEI. There are 14 residues in the CDR3. Sequenced by immunoSEQ multiplex PCR; TCRdb stores in-frame clones only, minus some. The sample contains tens of thousands of clones, none of them singletons. This chain links TRBV2 with TRBJ2-7, with D unclear. This TCR derives from a person aged 18 to 70 in good health. The sample taken for sequencing was peripheral blood mononuclear cells. CDR3 bases read: TGTGCCAGCAGGGTAACGATTCTAGTACACGAG. Its protein product is CASRVTILVHE. The CDR3 as a whole reads CASRVTILVHEQYF.